This entry describes one TCR beta chain. The sample is drawn from a study of cytomegalovirus exposure and HLA in healthy donors. Across the whole study: Some 90 million unique TCRs from HLA-typed donors were held in an early data release.

Per the germline V gene, CDR1 is LNHDA and CDR2 is SQIVND (reference sequence). The CDR3 consists of 14 residues. V lost 4 bases to trimming and J lost 3 bases, with 9 bases between them. Researchers ran the PCR with 60 Vbeta and 13 Jbeta primers. Clones were read by immunoSEQ multiplex PCR, and TCRdb kept only the in-frame ones, dropping some. The sample table includes 60,000 to 65,000 clones. This sequence was found in a woman aged 18-29 years in good health and CMV-seronegative. The sequencing sample was made of PBMCs. The chain couples TRBV19 to TRBJ2-2, with D tentatively TRBD2 (5 bases). The CDR3 bases are TGTGCCAGTAGTACGGCGGGCTACACCGGGGAGCTGTTTTTT. Protein: CASSTAGYTGELFF.